This T cell receptor (beta chain) emerged from a study of blood T cell repertoires in COVID-19 (dated by TCRdb to 2020 to 2022). For context, the study as a whole: The collaborator samples originated in the United States, Italy and Spain and spanned the acute and convalescent phases of COVID-19. Nearly every sample came with metadata listing a de-identified subject ID, COVID-19 status, age in years and sex. The prospective study material was composed of cDNA or gDNA derived from T cells, B-cell-depleted T cells, or PBMCs. A freely available public database, intended as a resource for researchers studying the immune response to SARS-CoV-2, is where the repertoires were released. HLA class I and class II types, where available, came from metadata supplied by the sample provider rather than from assay-based typing. Samples came from the ongoing ImmuneRACE study (first 160 participants) plus 1,254 subjects from 6 global collaborators. Subjects who had been exposed to COVID-19, were actively infected with it, or had recovered from it provided the deeply sampled blood TCRbeta repertoires that made up the dataset. The investigation overall reported the following: How much clinical and demographic metadata was included differed by source and by participant, and the metadata was provided uncurated.

The collaborating institutions used their own protocols to collect whole blood in K2EDTA tubes. For TCRbeta analysis, collaborator samples were shipped as frozen whole blood, as isolated PBMCs, or as DNA extracted from either sample type. From its cysteine to its phenylalanine, the CDR3 spans 15 amino acids. The retained sequence is limited to the CDR3, 45 bases, with the frame set at the first base. CDR1 and CDR2 are read off the germline V gene as MNHEY and SVGAGI. V ends up 2 bases short and J 4 bases short, with an unmatched junction base count of 7. TCRbeta CDR3 regions were amplified from genomic DNA using the immunoSEQ Assay, a bias-controlled multiplex PCR. In the authors' own workflow: Nucleated cell counts per sample were estimated from amplification of reference gene primers within the assay. To quantify the absolute abundance of each unique TCRbeta CDR3 rearrangement, sequence reads were collapsed and filtered. For each sample, productive Simpson clonality was calculated as the square root of Simpson's diversity index over productive rearrangements. As stored in TCRdb, this immuneACCESS dataset retains in-frame rearrangements with V and J assigned. A fraction of the clones does not appear; measured against another copy, unresolved V genes explain less than half of the discrepancy, and the remainder lacks a known reason. V, J and clone size are those of that table, while D and trimming were read from the DNA. This sample gives about 140,000 clones in total; 86% of them show up just once. The top ten constitute 8.2% of the sample.

To note about this clone: Its antigen target is currently unknown. Base-call qualities are not available, and no considerably larger clone is one nucleotide away. This CDR3 is also generated by other DNA sequences in the sample.

The clonotype was recovered from a woman between 55 and 75 years old with acute or convalescent COVID-19. Material: peripheral blood. The chain couples TRBV6-5 to TRBJ1-2, with 7 middle bases fitting TRBD1. The CDR3 reads CASSYRRGPIYGYTF. The nucleotides read TGTGCCAGCAGTTACAGAAGGGGGCCGATCTATGGCTACACCTTC.